This T cell receptor (beta chain) was documented in a study of regulatory T cells in long-lasting Graves disease. Study background: Patients with new Graves' disease had used antithyroid drugs below 3 months. General study findings and limits: Persistent Graves' patients showed less TCR diversity than newly diagnosed ones. Peripheral blood, not thyroid tissue, was the sole material studied.

Turning to this clonotype: Its antigen is undetermined.

Building of the TCR beta libraries involved iRepertoire HTBI primers and Arm-PCR of CDR3 regions. Using its own MiXCR run on the multiplex PCR reads, TCRdb lists one record per CDR3 protein. The data contain hundreds of thousands of distinct CDR3 sequences, approximately 13% of them seen just once; the ten biggest clones take up roughly 9.7%. This CDR3 has 17 residues. Between the trimmed V and J ends, which lost 0 bases and 2 bases, there was a span of 16 bases. The sample's time point: newly diagnosed GD, antithyroid drugs for less than 3 months. PBMC RNA served as the TCR library source. These records were also assigned to another study, of T cells in Graves' hyperthyroidism and ophthalmopathy. Per that study: Researchers ran a first-round RT-PCR on the TCR CDR3 using the HTBI primer set.

The clonotype comes from a man aged 25 to 40 with Graves disease. The chain recombines TRBV12-3 or TRBV12-4 with TRBJ2-5; D tentatively fits TRBD1 or TRBD2 (5 bases each). The sequenced sample was peripheral blood mononuclear cells (PBMCs), obtained at new diagnosis, from a patient treated with antithyroid drugs. The CDR3 nucleotides are TGTGCCAGCAGTTTAGCGCTCTCCCGGGACGGACAAGAGACCCAGTACTTC. It specifies CASSLALSRDGQETQYF.